A single sample is the source of the 14 T cell receptor beta chains below, sequenced in a study of tumor-infiltrating lymphocytes in primary liver carcinoma. Each 20-30 mg portion of unsorted bulk tissue served as the source for co-extraction of RNA and DNA. With a constant-region primer, TCR beta cDNA was made from approximately 500 ng of total RNA. Slightly modified ARM-PCR with three nested multiplex PCR rounds yielded TCR beta libraries. In the first two PCR rounds, TRBV1-TRBV30 forward primers were paired with a C-beta reverse primer, and each round lasted roughly 9 cycles. TCRdb re-called the multiplex PCR reads through MiXCR, storing one row per CDR3 protein. The sample shows around 78,000 distinct CDR3 sequences, about 70% of them seen only once. What was sequenced was liver tumor tissue from sampling region 4. Subset indicated: tumor region T4, right-lateral pole. The receptors originated from a woman aged 55-75 years with primary liver carcinoma and hepatitis B virus infection.

Concerning this clonotype: The junction departs from the called germline gene at one end, perhaps through a read error. This sequence joins TRBV29-1 and TRBJ2-3, with D maybe TRBD2 (6 bases). The CDR3 contains 17 residues. Germline CDR1 and CDR2: SQVTM and ANQGSEA. The CDR3 reads CSVRRDGWRYSTDTQYF. For the CDR3, the DNA is TGCAGCGTGAGGAGGGATGGCTGGAGGTACAGCACAGATACGCAGTATTTC.

About this clonotype itself: The junction shows a germline mismatch at one end, possibly a read error. The chain uses TRBV28 and TRBJ1-2; D is ambiguous. CDR1 MDHEN and CDR2 SYDVKM come from the germline V gene. The CDR3 is made up of 12 amino acids. This CDR3 reads CASGFSDYGYTF. The CDR3 DNA reads as TGTGCCAGCGGTTTTTCAGACTATGGCTACACCTTC.

The chain carries TRBV18 and TRBJ1-1; D gene unclear. The V gene lost 3 bases and the J gene lost 0 bases, with 5 bases spanning the gap. Germline CDR1 and CDR2: KGHSH and LQKENI. This CDR3 region has 13 residues. The CDR3 protein is CASSPALNTEAFF. As DNA, the CDR3 is TGTGCCAGCTCACCCGCGCTGAACACTGAAGCTTTCTTT.

On this clonotype itself: The CDR3 carries no conserved terminal phenylalanine or tryptophan, so it likely arises from a read error. The V and J genes are TRBV28 and TRBJ2-3; the D call may be TRBD1 or TRBD2 (5 bases each). The CDR3 has 15 amino acids. Germline V gene data show CDR1 as MDHEN and CDR2 as SYDVKM. The V and J ends lost 5 bases and 1 base respectively, with 13 bases between them. CDR3 bases: TGTGCCAGCAGTCCCGGTCAGGGAGGCACAGATACGCAGTATTAT. It encodes CASSPGQGGTDTQYY.

Concerning this clonotype: At one end, the junction sequence differs from germline, possibly due to a read error. This chain connects TRBV11-2 to TRBJ2-7; D is perhaps TRBD2 (6 bases). The length of the CDR3 is 14 residues. CDR1 and CDR2 from the germline V gene are SGHAT and FQNNGV. In DNA, the CDR3 is TGTGCCAGCATCCACCATAGAGCGGGTGGCGAGCAGTATTTC. Amino acids: CASIHHRAGGEQYF.

Many counts were recorded for this clonotype. Possible read error: a much larger clone is one base away. The CDR3 DNA reads TGTGCCGGCAGCTTAGCCCGGGCATTAAATTCACCCCTCCACTTT. As protein: CAGSLARALNSPLHF. The chain combines TRBV11-2 with TRBJ1-6; D is unresolved. Germline V gene sequence: CDR1 SGHAT, CDR2 FQNNGV. This CDR3 is built from 15 residues.

About this clonotype: Relative to the germline gene, one junction end is altered; a read error may explain this. CDR3 amino acids: CASSLDLSGLAGEGIGTQCF. CDR3 DNA: TGTGCCAGCAGCTTAGATCTAAGTGGGTTAGCGGGAGAAGGGATAGGTACGCAATGTTTT. The chain uses TRBV11-2 and TRBJ2-3; TRBD2 agrees at 9 bases. CDR1 and CDR2 from the germline V gene are SGHAT and FQNNGV. CDR3 length: 20 amino acids.

A word on this clonotype: The conserved phenylalanine or tryptophan normally closing the CDR3 is absent here, so this likely arose from a read error. The rearrangement links TRBV5-1 to TRBJ1-1; D is unclear. Germline V CDR1 and CDR2: SGHRS, YFSETQ. V lost 0 bases and J 2 bases, leaving 20 bases between the germline ends. This CDR3 region has 18 residues. The CDR3 DNA reads as TGCGCCAGCAGCTTGGGACGAGGAGACTGTGGTGATAACACTGAAGCTTTCATT. Translated, it gives CASSLGRGDCGDNTEAFI.

This clonotype was picked up many times. This chain uses TRBV28 with TRBJ1-6; TRBD1 matches 8 bases. CDR3 size: 17 residues. The germline gives CDR1 MDHEN, CDR2 SYDVKM. After removal of 0 bases from V and 7 bases from J, the junction contained 8 bases not matched to a gene. The CDR3 DNA is TGTGCCAGCAGTTTATGGGAAACGGGACAGGACAATTCACCCCTCCACTTT. Amino acid sequence: CASSLWETGQDNSPLHF.

The chain employs TRBV5-6 and TRBJ1-1; 7 nucleotides match TRBD1. Germline V gene sequence: CDR1 SGHDT, CDR2 YYEEEE. The trim removed 2 bases at V and 10 bases at J, leaving 14 bases unmatched. This CDR3 contains 15 residues. CDR3 nucleotide sequence: TGTGCCAGCAGCTTTGTTCGGGGCAGGGGGTTTGGAGCTTTCTTT. Protein: CASSFVRGRGFGAFF.

With respect to this clonotype: Germline is not matched at one junction end, which may reflect a read error. The chain has TRBV12-3 or TRBV12-4 and TRBJ1-1; tentatively, D is TRBD1 (6 bases). The CDR3 is 14 amino acids. The DNA of the CDR3 is TGTGCCAGCGGTTTACCACAGGGTCGTACTGAAGCTTTCTTT. As protein: CASGLPQGRTEAFF.

J is TRBJ2-4 and V is TRBV10-3, with D perhaps TRBD2 (5 bases). CDR1 is ENHRY, CDR2 SYGVKD, per germline. The germline V and J ends were trimmed by 4 bases and 2 bases, with 21 bases remaining between them. The CDR3 covers 18 residues. The CDR3 is CAISGSPGSDLPKNIQYF. The CDR3 nucleotides are TGTGCCATCAGTGGGTCCCCGGGTAGCGATCTACCCAAAAACATTCAGTACTTC.

This clonotype occurred many times. The chain couples TRBV5-1 to TRBJ2-1, with D unresolved. The CDR3 has 16 amino acids. CDR1 and CDR2 (germline): SGHRS, YFSETQ. The germline V and J ends were trimmed by 1 base and 0 bases, with 11 bases remaining between them. The CDR3 region is CASSLRQLSSYNEQFF. CDR3 sequence (DNA): TGCGCCAGCAGCTTGAGACAACTTTCCTCCTACAATGAGCAGTTCTTC. Full variable domain (rest looked up from reference TRBV5-1 and TRBJ2-1): KAGVTQTPRYLIKTRGQQVTLSCSPISGHRSVSWYQQTPGQGLQFLFEYFSETQRNKGNFPGRFSGRQFSNSRSEMNVSTLELGDSALYLCASSLRQLSSYNEQFFGPGTRLTVL.

The chain recombines TRBV6-2 or TRBV6-3 with TRBJ2-7; D may be TRBD1 (5 bases). This CDR3 region has 15 residues. Trimming removed 2 bases at V and 6 bases at J, with 17 bases between. CDR1 is MNHEY and CDR2 is SVGEGT in the germline V gene. CDR3 sequence (DNA): TGTGCCAGCAGTTACACGGAAGGGGCAGTGGCCGAGCAGTACTTC. The encoded protein is CASSYTEGAVAEQYF.